This TCR beta chain appears in the sequencing data of a study of blood T cell repertoires in COVID-19. Germline lookup yields CDR1 SGDLS and CDR2 YYNGEE. The ends were cut back, 0 bases at V and 0 bases at J, with 6 bases in the middle. This CDR3 spans 14 amino acids. The table came from immunoSEQ multiplex PCR; TCRdb's copy has only in-frame clones and leaves some out. The sample contains about 110,000 clones, 85% of which appear only once. The source is a woman aged 55-75 years with COVID-19, enrolled during active disease. The sample taken for sequencing was peripheral blood. The rearrangement joins TRBV9 to TRBJ1-2, with unresolved D. The CDR3 protein is CASSVGLSNYGYTF. The CDR3 DNA is TGTGCCAGCAGCGTAGGACTATCTAACTATGGCTACACCTTC.